This entry lists 2 T cell receptor beta chains sequenced from one sample in a study of regulatory T cells in long-lasting Graves disease. Regarding time point: newly diagnosed GD, antithyroid drugs for less than 3 months. The TCR library was made from RNA that had been extracted from PBMCs in TRIzol. Relying on iRepertoire HTBI primers and Arm-PCR of CDR3 regions, the team built TCR beta libraries. TCRdb redid the calling of the multiplex PCR reads with MiXCR, one entry per CDR3 protein. The data show a few hundred thousand distinct CDR3 sequences, around 16% seen once. These data were also filed under a second study, of T cells in Graves' hyperthyroidism and ophthalmopathy.

The sequences come from peripheral blood mononuclear cells (PBMCs), collected at new diagnosis, from a patient treated with antithyroid drugs. The receptor set was obtained from a woman between 35 and 50 years old with Graves disease.

This clonotype was detected many times. The chain uses TRBV24-1 and TRBJ2-7, with 7 bases matching TRBD2. Germline V gene sequence: CDR1 KGHDR, CDR2 SFDVKD. The J segment lost 3 bases and the V segment lost 4 bases, leaving 2 bases of the junction unmatched. The CDR3 is 13 residues long. CDR3 sequence: CATSDASGYEQYF. The CDR3 DNA is TGTGCCACCAGTGACGCTAGCGGCTACGAGCAGTACTTC.

This clonotype occurred many times. This rearrangement joins TRBV18 to TRBJ1-5; D is perhaps TRBD1 (5 bases). Germline CDR1 KGHSH, CDR2 LQKENI. This CDR3 has 15 amino acids. Between the trimmed V and J ends, which lost 3 bases and 4 bases, there was a span of 13 bases. The CDR3 protein is CASSPGGPGNQPQHF. The CDR3 region has the DNA TGTGCCAGCTCACCCGGGGGACCCGGAAATCAGCCCCAGCATTTT.